The sequence of this T cell receptor (beta chain) was determined in a study of T cell repertoires in cytomegalovirus infection. TCRdb re-called the reads with MiXCR, one entry per CDR3 protein. The sample has about 150,000 distinct CDR3 sequences, roughly a quarter seen once. On this clonotype itself: Its antigen is not identified.

Looked up from germline, CDR1 is KGHSH and CDR2 is LQKENI. This CDR3 is built from 18 residues. V lost 1 base to trimming and J lost 5 bases, with 22 bases between them. Study-wide results and caveats: Ex vivo responses were dominated by HLA-C-restricted CMV-specific TCR beta clonotypes.

Sequenced: PBMCs. This TCR came from a human donor in good health (CMV status not recorded). Some clones in this sample may be carry-over from other donors' samples. V usage is TRBV18 and J usage is TRBJ2-3; no clear D gene. In DNA form, the CDR3 reads TGTGCCAGCTCACCACTGGGATTTAACGTTAGGGCTGAAGATACGCAGTATTTT. This sequence encodes CASSPLGFNVRAEDTQYF.